This T cell receptor (beta chain) appears in the sequencing data of a study of blood T cell repertoires in COVID-19 (dated by TCRdb to the early 2020s). A note on the overall study: Samples covering the acute and convalescent phases of COVID-19 were provided by collaborators in the United States, Italy and Spain. The material from the prospective study consisted of cDNA or gDNA derived from T cells, B-cell-depleted T cells, or PBMCs. The dataset comprised deeply sampled blood TCRbeta repertoires from subjects exposed to, actively infected with, or recovered from COVID-19. A freely available public database, intended as a resource for researchers studying the immune response to SARS-CoV-2, is where the repertoires were released. The samples were drawn from the first 160 participants of the ongoing ImmuneRACE study and from 1,254 subjects provided by 6 global collaborators. A de-identified subject ID, COVID-19 status, age in years and sex were almost always included in the sample metadata. Where available, HLA class I and class II types were obtained from metadata supplied by the sample provider rather than from assay-based typing.

The immunoSEQ Assay, a bias-controlled multiplex PCR, was used to amplify TCRbeta CDR3 regions from genomic DNA. The study's own analysis went as follows. The number of nucleated cells in each sample was estimated by amplification of reference gene primers within the assay. Sequence reads were collapsed and filtered to measure the absolute abundance of every unique TCRbeta CDR3 rearrangement. For each sample, productive Simpson clonality was calculated by taking the square root of Simpson's diversity index across productive rearrangements. TCRdb re-hosts the immuneACCESS table, in-frame sequences only. Its copies lack some clones; in the studies checked, an unresolved V gene accounts for under half of them, and the cause for the rest is not known. V, J and clone size are taken as reported in that table, and D and trimming were inferred from the DNA itself. A total of roughly 80,000 clones appear in this sample, roughly 80% of them only once. The ten largest account for over 9.5% of the sample.

The collaborating institutions used their own protocols to collect whole blood in K2EDTA tubes. For TCRbeta analysis, collaborators shipped samples as frozen whole blood, isolated PBMCs, or DNA extracted from either of those sample types. This clone was observed a few times. The specificity of this receptor is unknown. No base qualities exist here, and no much larger clone lies one base off it. The paper as a whole reports these results and caveats: How much clinical and demographic metadata was included differed by source and by participant, and the metadata was provided uncurated.

The sequenced sample was peripheral blood. This TCR was sampled from a human donor in a cohort sampled during active COVID-19.

This receptor has the CDR3 CASSLEGQGTYEQYF. The DNA reads TGTGCCAGCAGTTTAGAAGGACAGGGAACCTACGAGCAGTACTTC. The chain links TRBV28 with TRBJ2-7, and 8 junctional nucleotides match TRBD1. From its cysteine to its phenylalanine, the CDR3 spans 15 amino acids. Only the CDR3 part of the read is kept: 45 bases, read in frame from the first base. V and J are trimmed by 2 bases and 2 bases, and the gene matches miss 5 bases of the junction. CDR1 is given as MDHEN and CDR2 as SYDVKM, both from the germline V gene.